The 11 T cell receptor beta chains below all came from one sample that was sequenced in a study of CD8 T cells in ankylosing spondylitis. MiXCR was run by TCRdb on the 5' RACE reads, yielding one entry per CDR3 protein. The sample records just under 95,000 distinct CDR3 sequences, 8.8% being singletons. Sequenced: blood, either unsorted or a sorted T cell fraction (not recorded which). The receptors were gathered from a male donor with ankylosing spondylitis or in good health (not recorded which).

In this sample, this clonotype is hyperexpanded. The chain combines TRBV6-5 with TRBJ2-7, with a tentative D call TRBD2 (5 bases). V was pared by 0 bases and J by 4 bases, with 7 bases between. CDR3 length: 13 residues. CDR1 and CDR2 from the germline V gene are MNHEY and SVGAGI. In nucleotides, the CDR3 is TGTGCCAGCAGTTACTCGGCGGGTTACGAGCAGTACTTC. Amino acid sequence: CASSYSAGYEQYF.

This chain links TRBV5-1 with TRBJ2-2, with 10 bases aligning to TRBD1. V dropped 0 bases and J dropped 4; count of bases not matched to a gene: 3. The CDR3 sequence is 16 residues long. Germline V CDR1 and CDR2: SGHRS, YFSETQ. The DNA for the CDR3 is TGCGCCAGCAGCTTGGTGGGACAGGGGTTCACCGGGGAGCTGTTTTTT. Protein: CASSLVGQGFTGELFF.

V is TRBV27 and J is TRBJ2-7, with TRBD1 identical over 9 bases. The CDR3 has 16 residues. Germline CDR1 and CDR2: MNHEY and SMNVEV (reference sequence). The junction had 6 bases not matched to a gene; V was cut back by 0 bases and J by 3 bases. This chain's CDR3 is CASSLSGQGIIYEQYF. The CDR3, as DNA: TGTGCCAGCAGTTTATCTGGACAGGGGATTATCTACGAGCAGTACTTC.

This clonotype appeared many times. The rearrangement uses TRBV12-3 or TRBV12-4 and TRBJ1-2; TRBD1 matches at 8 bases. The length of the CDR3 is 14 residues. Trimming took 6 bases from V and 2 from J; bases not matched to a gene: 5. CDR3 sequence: CASSLRTGNYGYTF. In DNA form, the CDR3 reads TGTGCCAGCAGCCTAAGGACAGGGAACTATGGCTACACCTTC.

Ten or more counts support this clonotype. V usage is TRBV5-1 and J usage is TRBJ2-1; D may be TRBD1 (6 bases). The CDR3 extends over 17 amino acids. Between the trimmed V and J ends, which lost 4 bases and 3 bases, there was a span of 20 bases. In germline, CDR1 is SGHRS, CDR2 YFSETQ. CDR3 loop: CASSHADGQLLYNEQFF. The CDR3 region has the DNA TGCGCCAGCAGCCACGCTGATGGACAGCTTCTCTACAATGAGCAGTTCTTC.

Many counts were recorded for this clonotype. In DNA, the CDR3 is TGTGCCAGCAGACCACAGGGGAACACCGGGGAGCTGTTTTTT. This sequence encodes CASRPQGNTGELFF. The gene calls are TRBV6-6 and TRBJ2-2; D is possibly TRBD1 (6 bases). The CDR3 sequence is 14 residues long. Trimming took off 6 bases at V and 1 base at J, with 9 bases between the two ends. CDR1 and CDR2 (germline): MNHNY, SVGAGI (reference sequence).

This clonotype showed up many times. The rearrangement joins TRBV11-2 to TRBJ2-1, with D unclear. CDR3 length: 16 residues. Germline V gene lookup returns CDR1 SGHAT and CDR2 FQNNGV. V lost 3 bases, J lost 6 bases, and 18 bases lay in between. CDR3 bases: TGTGCCAGCAGCTTCGGTATCCGGGCGTTGCCCAATGAGCAGTTCTTC. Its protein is CASSFGIRALPNEQFF.

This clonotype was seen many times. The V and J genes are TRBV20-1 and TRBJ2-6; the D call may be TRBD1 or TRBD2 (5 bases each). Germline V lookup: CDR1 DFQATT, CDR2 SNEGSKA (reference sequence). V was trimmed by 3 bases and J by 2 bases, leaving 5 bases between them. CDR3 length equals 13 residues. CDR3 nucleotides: TGCAGTGCTAGGGGGGCTGGGGCCAACGTCCTGACTTTC. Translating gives CSARGAGANVLTF.

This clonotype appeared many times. Written as DNA, the CDR3 is TGTGCCAGCAGTTTAGGCTGGACCGGGGAGCTGTTTTTT. Amino acid sequence: CASSLGWTGELFF. The chain is built from TRBV12-3 or TRBV12-4 and TRBJ2-2; D is unresolved. Trimming removed 1 base from V and 5 bases from J, with 5 bases in between. This CDR3 spans 13 amino acids.

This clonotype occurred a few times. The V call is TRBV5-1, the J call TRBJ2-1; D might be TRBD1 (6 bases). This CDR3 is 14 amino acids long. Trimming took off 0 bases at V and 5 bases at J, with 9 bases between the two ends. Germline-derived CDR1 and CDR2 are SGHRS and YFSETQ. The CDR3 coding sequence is TGCGCCAGCAGCTTGGTGGGGGCCCACAATGAGCAGTTCTTC. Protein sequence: CASSLVGAHNEQFF.

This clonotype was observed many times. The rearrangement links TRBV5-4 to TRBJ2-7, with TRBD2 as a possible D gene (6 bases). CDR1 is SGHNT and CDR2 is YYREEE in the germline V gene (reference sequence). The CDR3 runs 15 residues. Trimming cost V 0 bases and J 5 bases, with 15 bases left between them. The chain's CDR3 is CASSLDLLAVHEQYF. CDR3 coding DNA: TGTGCCAGCAGCTTGGACCTACTAGCAGTCCACGAGCAGTACTTC.